These 25 T cell receptor beta chains were all obtained from the same sample, sequenced in a study of blood T cell repertoires in COVID-19. Some clones are missing from TCRdb's copy, which holds only in-frame ones; the method was immunoSEQ multiplex PCR. The data contain approximately 200,000 clones, approximately 81% of them singletons. Input material: PBMCs or T cells enriched from blood (not recorded which). The receptors derive from a middle-aged man who had recovered from COVID-19.

V gene TRBV5-1 combines with J gene TRBJ2-5; 13 positions match TRBD2. The V segment lost 0 bases and the J segment 3 bases; nucleotides outside the gene matches: 2. The CDR3 has 16 amino acids. The V gene's germline CDR1 is SGHRS and CDR2 YFSETQ. The CDR3 here is CASSLVGTSGKETQYF. The CDR3 nucleotides read TGCGCCAGCAGCTTGGTCGGGACTAGCGGGAAAGAGACCCAGTACTTC.

The table lists this clone with a few counts. The V gene is TRBV12-3 or TRBV12-4, the J gene TRBJ2-1, with D unclear. The CDR3 extends over 13 amino acids. V was pared by 0 bases and J by 10 bases, with 10 bases between. CDR3 residues: CASSLAGDREQFF. Here the CDR3 DNA reads TGTGCCAGCAGTTTAGCCGGAGATAGAGAGCAGTTCTTC.

The chain uses TRBV30 and TRBJ1-1, with D possibly matching TRBD1 (5 bases). V gave up 2 bases and J gave up 9 bases, with 16 bases separating them. This CDR3 is 13 amino acids long. The germline CDR1 and CDR2 sequences are GTSNPN and SVGIG (reference sequence). This chain's CDR3 is CAWSPARGGQAFF. The CDR3 bases are TGTGCCTGGAGTCCTGCTAGGGGAGGGCAAGCTTTCTTT.

The rearrangement links TRBV5-4 to TRBJ2-1; the match to TRBD2 covers 7 bases. Germline V gene lookup returns CDR1 SGHNT and CDR2 YYREEE (reference sequence). This CDR3 is built from 16 residues. The ends lost 3 bases at V and 0 bases at J; junction bases unmatched: 6. DNA for the CDR3: TGTGCCAGCAGCTCATTAGGCGGGGGCTCCTACAATGAGCAGTTCTTC. This encodes CASSSLGGGSYNEQFF. Full variable domain (rest looked up from reference TRBV5-4 and TRBJ2-1): ETGVTQSPTHLIKTRGQQVTLRCSSQSGHNTVSWYQQALGQGPQFIFQYYREEENGRGNFPPRFSGLQFPNYSSELNVNALELDDSALYLCASSSLGGGSYNEQFFGPGTRLTVL.

This clone was seen more than once but under ten times. Here the CDR3 DNA reads TGTGCCAGCAGTTATCTCTCGTGGAGCGGGACCCGCACAGATACGCAGTATTTT. Translation gives CASSYLSWSGTRTDTQYF. The chain joins TRBV6-2 or TRBV6-3 to TRBJ2-3, with 7 positions matching TRBD2. J gave up 1 base and V 3 bases, and 13 bases lay outside the gene matches. There are 18 residues in the CDR3. Germline V gene data show CDR1 as MNHEY and CDR2 as SVGEGT.

The chain uses TRBV9 and TRBJ2-7; a weak D match, TRBD2 (6 bases). The germline V and J ends were trimmed by 3 bases and 0 bases, with 10 bases remaining between them. In germline, CDR1 is SGDLS, CDR2 YYNGEE. The CDR3 length is 14 residues. DNA of the CDR3: TGTGCCAGCAGCGCGGGACTGATCTCCTACGAGCAGTACTTC. This encodes CASSAGLISYEQYF.

V usage is TRBV18 and J usage is TRBJ1-1; 8 nucleotides line up with TRBD1. Germline loops: CDR1 KGHSH, CDR2 LQKENI. Trimming cost V 4 bases and J 1 base; bases outside gene matches: 8. The CDR3 is 16 amino acids. The CDR3 loop reads CASSLQTGASNTEAFF. CDR3 nucleotide sequence: TGTGCCAGCTCACTACAGACAGGGGCTTCGAACACTGAAGCTTTCTTT.

This clone was seen many times. The chain links TRBV6-5 to TRBJ1-2; D uncertain. V lost 5 bases and J 2 bases, leaving 6 bases between the germline ends. The CDR3 contains 12 residues. Germline loops: CDR1 MNHEY, CDR2 SVGAGI. The CDR3 DNA follows: TGTGCCAGCAGTCGAGGGAACTATGGCTACACCTTC. It encodes CASSRGNYGYTF.

The chain employs TRBV2 and TRBJ2-5; 7 nucleotides agree with TRBD2. Germline CDR1 SNHLY, CDR2 FYNNEI. This CDR3 is built from 15 residues. J was trimmed by 1 base and V by 2 bases; bases with no gene match: 4. CDR3 nucleotides: TGTGCCAGCAGTGAATCCGGGACTATCCAAGAGACCCAGTACTTC. It translates to CASSESGTIQETQYF.

This rearrangement joins TRBV5-4 to TRBJ2-7; the D is unclear. Between the trimmed V and J ends, which lost 0 bases and 1 base, there was a span of 8 bases. Germline V gene data show CDR1 as SGHNT and CDR2 as YYREEE (reference sequence). The CDR3 has 14 residues. The CDR3 DNA reads TGTGCCAGCAGCTTGGAAGCGCAATCCTACGAGCAGTACTTC. Its protein is CASSLEAQSYEQYF.

This chain uses TRBV9 with TRBJ2-3, with TRBD2 matching 13 bases. V trimming: 4 bases; J trimming: 2 bases; junction bases outside the gene matches: 19. The CDR3 sequence is 21 residues long. Looked up from germline, CDR1 is SGDLS and CDR2 is YYNGEE. The CDR3 spells CASSSGGLAGPLALYTDTQYF. The CDR3 region has the DNA TGTGCCAGCAGCTCTGGGGGACTAGCGGGACCTTTGGCACTTTACACAGATACGCAGTATTTT.

A single count supports this clone. The rearrangement links TRBV6-5 to TRBJ1-1; no definite D call. Germline V gives CDR1 MNHEY, CDR2 SVGAGI. This CDR3 is 15 amino acids long. V shed 5 bases and J shed 2 bases, with 15 bases lying between them. The DNA of the CDR3 is TGTGCCAGCAGTCAAAATACTGGAGGAAACACTGAAGCTTTCTTT. It is translated as CASSQNTGGNTEAFF.

The V gene is TRBV19, the J gene TRBJ1-2, with TRBD1 matching over 8 bases. The V and J ends lost 2 bases and 3 bases, in that order; junction bases with no gene match: 5. CDR1 and CDR2 (germline): LNHDA, SQIVND (reference sequence). The CDR3 is made up of 15 amino acids. CDR3 sequence: CASSIRGQGDYGYTF. The CDR3 nucleotides are TGTGCCAGTAGTATACGAGGACAGGGAGACTATGGCTACACCTTC.

The chain employs TRBV20-1 and TRBJ2-7; D remains ambiguous. Germline assignment: CDR1 DFQATT and CDR2 SNEGSKA (reference sequence). V was clipped by 1 base and J by 3 bases, with 4 bases between them. The CDR3 is 11 amino acids. CDR3 sequence (DNA): TGCAGTGCTAGAGGAGACTACGAGCAGTACTTC. Translated: CSARGDYEQYF.

This clone was seen only once. The V and J genes are TRBV30 and TRBJ2-7, with 9 bases aligning to TRBD2. The germline V gene has CDR1 GTSNPN and CDR2 SVGIG (reference sequence). V lost 7 bases, J lost 3 bases, and 4 bases stayed unmatched. The CDR3 covers 12 residues. In DNA, the CDR3 is TGTGCCTTAGCGGGAGTGGGCTACGAGCAGTACTTC. This encodes CALAGVGYEQYF.

A few counts support this clone. The J gene is TRBJ2-7, the V gene TRBV6-5; 8 bases agree with TRBD1. Germline CDR1 MNHEY, CDR2 SVGAGI. CDR3 size: 14 residues. The junction had 2 bases not matched to a gene; V was cut back by 3 bases and J by 1 base. The CDR3 nucleotides are TGTGCCAGCAGTTATCAGGGGGCATCCTACGAGCAGTACTTC. Translation: CASSYQGASYEQYF.

The rearrangement uses TRBV6-6 and TRBJ2-3; 7 positions match TRBD1. The CDR3 has 16 residues. V lost 6 bases, J lost 0 bases, and 9 bases stayed unmatched. The germline V gene encodes CDR1 MNHNY and CDR2 SVGAGI (reference sequence). The CDR3 nucleotides are TGTGCCAGCAGCTTACAGGGGCCGATTAGCACAGATACGCAGTATTTT. It yields the protein CASSLQGPISTDTQYF.

The chain uses TRBV4-1 and TRBJ1-1; D gene unclear. This CDR3 spans 14 amino acids. Trimming stripped 0 bases from V and 6 bases from J, with 11 bases between. The germline V gene has CDR1 MGHRA and CDR2 YSYEKL. The CDR3 loop reads CASSQDAGKAEAFF. The CDR3 DNA reads as TGCGCCAGCAGCCAAGATGCCGGGAAGGCTGAAGCTTTCTTT.

The chain is built from TRBV28 and TRBJ1-3; maybe TRBD1 (5 bases). Germline loops: CDR1 MDHEN, CDR2 SYDVKM. The CDR3 contains 12 residues. Deletions cut 9 bases from V and 2 bases from J, with 8 bases between. The CDR3 DNA follows: TGTGCCAGTCTAGGGGCTGGAAACACCATATATTTT. It translates to CASLGAGNTIYF.

This chain uses TRBV29-1 with TRBJ2-1, with 7 bases aligning to TRBD1. This CDR3 is 13 amino acids long. V lost 3 bases and J lost 5; bases outside the gene matches: 4. The V gene's germline CDR1 is SQVTM and CDR2 ANQGSEA. The DNA for the CDR3 is TGCAGCGTTGACGACAGGGTCCACAATGAGCAGTTCTTC. Its translation is CSVDDRVHNEQFF.

This clone occurred a few times. This CDR3 is CASSYGPPGENEKLFF. The DNA of the CDR3 is TGTGCCAGCAGCTACGGCCCCCCGGGAGAGAATGAAAAACTGTTTTTT. The rearrangement links TRBV7-2 to TRBJ1-4, with D unclear. V lost 4 bases, J lost 5 bases, and 17 bases lay in between. Germline CDR1 and CDR2: SGHTA and FQGNSA. The CDR3 runs to 16 residues.

There are a few counts of this clone. Distinct nucleotide sequences in the sample also encode this CDR3. The J gene is TRBJ2-7, the V gene TRBV6-2 or TRBV6-3; TRBD2 matches at 10 bases. J was trimmed by 4 bases and V by 0 bases; bases with no gene match: 0. Germline V CDR1 and CDR2: MNHEY, SVGEGT. The CDR3 runs 14 residues. The CDR3 reads CASSYSTSGYEQYF. In nucleotides, the CDR3 is TGTGCCAGCAGTTACTCGACTAGCGGGTACGAGCAGTACTTC.

V is TRBV10-3 and J is TRBJ2-3; 10 bases are shared with TRBD2. The germline gives CDR1 ENHRY, CDR2 SYGVKD. With V trimmed by 7 bases and J by 1 base, 8 bases remained unmatched. The CDR3 runs 16 residues. CDR3 protein: CAITDALAGGTDTQYF. In DNA form, the CDR3 reads TGTGCCATCACCGACGCCCTAGCGGGAGGCACAGATACGCAGTATTTT.

Written as DNA, the CDR3 is TGTGCCAGCAGTGGAGGACAGTACGAGCAGTACTTC. Its protein is CASSGGQYEQYF. The chain uses TRBV2 and TRBJ2-7, with a possible D match to TRBD1 (6 bases). Between the trimmed V and J ends, which lost 4 bases and 4 bases, there was a span of 8 bases. The CDR3 is 12 residues long. The germline V gene encodes CDR1 SNHLY and CDR2 FYNNEI.

This sequence joins TRBV5-4 and TRBJ2-3, with a weak D call TRBD1 (5 bases). Deletions cut 5 bases from V and 1 base from J, with 11 bases between. The CDR3 runs 14 residues. CDR1 is SGHNT and CDR2 is YYREEE in the germline V gene (reference sequence). CDR3 nucleotide sequence: TGTGCCAGCAGTAGACAGTTGGGCACAGATACGCAGTATTTT. Translated: CASSRQLGTDTQYF.